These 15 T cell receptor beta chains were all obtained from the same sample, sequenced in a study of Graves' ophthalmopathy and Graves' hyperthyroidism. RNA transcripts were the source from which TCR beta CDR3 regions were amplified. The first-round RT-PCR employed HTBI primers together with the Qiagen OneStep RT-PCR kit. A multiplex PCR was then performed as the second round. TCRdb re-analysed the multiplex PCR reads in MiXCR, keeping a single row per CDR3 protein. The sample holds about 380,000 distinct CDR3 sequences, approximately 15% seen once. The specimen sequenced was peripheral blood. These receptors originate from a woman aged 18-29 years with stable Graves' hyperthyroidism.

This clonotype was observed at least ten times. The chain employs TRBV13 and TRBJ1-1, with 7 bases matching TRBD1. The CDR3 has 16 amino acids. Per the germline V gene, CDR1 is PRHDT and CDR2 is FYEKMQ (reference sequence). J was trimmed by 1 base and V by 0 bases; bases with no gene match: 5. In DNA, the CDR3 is TGTGCCAGCAGCTTAGGAGGTACAGGGGCGAACACTGAAGCTTTCTTT. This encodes CASSLGGTGANTEAFF. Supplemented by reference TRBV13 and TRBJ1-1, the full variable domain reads AAGVIQSPRHLIKEKRETATLKCYPIPRHDTVYWYQQGPGQDPQFLISFYEKMQSDKGSIPDRFSAQQFSDYHSELNMSSLELGDSALYFCASSLGGTGANTEAFFGQGTRLTVV.

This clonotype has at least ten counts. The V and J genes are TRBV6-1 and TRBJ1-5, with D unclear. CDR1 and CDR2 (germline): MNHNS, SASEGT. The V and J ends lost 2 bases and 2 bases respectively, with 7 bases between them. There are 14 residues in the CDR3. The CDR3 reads CASSEWLGNQPQHF. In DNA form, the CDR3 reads TGTGCCAGCAGTGAATGGTTGGGCAATCAGCCCCAGCATTTT.

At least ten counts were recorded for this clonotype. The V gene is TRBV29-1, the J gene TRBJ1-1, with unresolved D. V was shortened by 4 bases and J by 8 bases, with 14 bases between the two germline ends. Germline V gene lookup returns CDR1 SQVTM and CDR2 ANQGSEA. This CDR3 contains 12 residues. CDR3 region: CSVAGRGREAFF. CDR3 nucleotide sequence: TGCAGCGTTGCGGGCCGCGGTAGGGAAGCTTTCTTT.

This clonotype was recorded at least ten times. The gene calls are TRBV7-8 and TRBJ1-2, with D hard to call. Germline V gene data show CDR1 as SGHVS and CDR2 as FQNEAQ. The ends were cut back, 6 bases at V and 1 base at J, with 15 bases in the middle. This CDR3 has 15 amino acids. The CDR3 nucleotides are TGTGCCAGCAGGCGGGAGACCGATGATAACTATGGCTACACCTTC. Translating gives CASRRETDDNYGYTF.

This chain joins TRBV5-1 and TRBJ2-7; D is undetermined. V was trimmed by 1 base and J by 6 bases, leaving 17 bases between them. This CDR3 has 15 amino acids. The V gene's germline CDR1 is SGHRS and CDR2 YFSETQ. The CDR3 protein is CASSLLVSSPSEQYF. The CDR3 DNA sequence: TGCGCCAGCAGCTTGTTAGTGAGTTCTCCCAGCGAGCAGTACTTC.

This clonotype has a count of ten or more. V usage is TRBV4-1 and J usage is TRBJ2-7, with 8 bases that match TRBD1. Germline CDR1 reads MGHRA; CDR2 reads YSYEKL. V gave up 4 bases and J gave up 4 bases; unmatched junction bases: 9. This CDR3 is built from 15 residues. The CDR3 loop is CASSLSTGEGYEQYF. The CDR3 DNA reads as TGCGCCAGCAGCCTCTCGACAGGGGAAGGATACGAGCAGTACTTC.

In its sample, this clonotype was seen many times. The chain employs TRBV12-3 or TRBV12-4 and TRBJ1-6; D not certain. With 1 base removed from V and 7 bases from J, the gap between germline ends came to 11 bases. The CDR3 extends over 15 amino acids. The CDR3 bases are TGTGCCAGCAGTTTAGAGGGTGTGAGAAATTCACCCCTCCACTTT. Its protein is CASSLEGVRNSPLHF.

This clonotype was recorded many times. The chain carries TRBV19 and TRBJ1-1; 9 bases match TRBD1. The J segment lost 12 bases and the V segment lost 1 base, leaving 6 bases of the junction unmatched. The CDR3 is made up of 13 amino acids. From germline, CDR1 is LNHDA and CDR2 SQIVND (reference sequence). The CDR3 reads CASSIGGGQGTFF. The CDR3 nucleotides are TGTGCCAGTAGTATAGGCGGAGGACAGGGGACTTTCTTT.

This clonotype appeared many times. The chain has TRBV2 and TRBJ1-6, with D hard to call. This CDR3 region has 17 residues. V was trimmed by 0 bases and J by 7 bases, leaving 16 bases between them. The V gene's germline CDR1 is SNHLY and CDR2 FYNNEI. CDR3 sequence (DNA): TGTGCCAGCAGTGAAGCTCTTGGCGGGCCTAACAATTCACCCCTCCACTTT. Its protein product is CASSEALGGPNNSPLHF.

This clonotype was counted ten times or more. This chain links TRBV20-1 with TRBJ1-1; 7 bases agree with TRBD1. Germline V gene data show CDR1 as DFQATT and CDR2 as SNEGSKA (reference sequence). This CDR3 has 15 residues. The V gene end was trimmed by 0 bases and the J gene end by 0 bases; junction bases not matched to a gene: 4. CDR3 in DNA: TGCAGTGCTAGAGATGGGGGACAGATGAACACTGAAGCTTTCTTT. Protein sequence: CSARDGGQMNTEAFF.

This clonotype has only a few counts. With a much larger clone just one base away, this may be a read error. For the CDR3, the DNA is TGTGTCAGCAGTTTAAGCGGCAGGGGTTTAGCTGAAGCTTTCTTT. Encoded protein: CVSSLSGRGLAEAFF. The genes are TRBV27 and TRBJ1-1; D is possibly TRBD1 (6 bases). CDR1 is MNHEY, CDR2 SMNVEV, per germline (reference sequence). The CDR3 sequence is 15 residues long.

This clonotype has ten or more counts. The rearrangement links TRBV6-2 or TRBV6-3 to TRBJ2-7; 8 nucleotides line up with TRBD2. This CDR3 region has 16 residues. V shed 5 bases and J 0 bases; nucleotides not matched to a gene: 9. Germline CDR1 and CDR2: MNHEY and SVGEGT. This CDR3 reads CASSPLRAGASYEQYF. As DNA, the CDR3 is TGTGCCAGCAGTCCCCTTCGAGCGGGGGCCTCCTACGAGCAGTACTTC.

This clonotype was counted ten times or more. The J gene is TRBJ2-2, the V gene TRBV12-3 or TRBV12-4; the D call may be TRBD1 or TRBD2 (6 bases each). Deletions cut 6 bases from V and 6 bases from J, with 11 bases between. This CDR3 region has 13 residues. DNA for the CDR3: TGTGCCAGCAGGTTAAGGGGGGCCGGGGAGCTGTTTTTT. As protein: CASRLRGAGELFF.

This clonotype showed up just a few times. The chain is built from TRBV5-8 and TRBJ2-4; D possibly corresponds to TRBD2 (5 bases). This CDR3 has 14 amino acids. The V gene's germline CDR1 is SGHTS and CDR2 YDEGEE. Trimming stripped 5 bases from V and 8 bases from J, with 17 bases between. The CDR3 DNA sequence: TGTGCCAGCAGACGCCGCCTCACGCGGGACATTCAGTACTTC. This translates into CASRRRLTRDIQYF.

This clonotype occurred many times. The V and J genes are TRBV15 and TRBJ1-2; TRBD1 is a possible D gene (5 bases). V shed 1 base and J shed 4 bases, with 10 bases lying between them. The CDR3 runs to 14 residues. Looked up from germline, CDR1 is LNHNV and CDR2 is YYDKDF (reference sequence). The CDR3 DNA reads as TGTGCCACCAGCAGAGGGGACGGCGGCTATGGCTACACCTTC. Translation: CATSRGDGGYGYTF.